What follows are 26 T cell receptor beta chains derived from one specimen sequenced in a study of T cell repertoires in cytomegalovirus infection. TCRdb fed the reads into MiXCR, producing one record per CDR3 protein. In the table there are roughly 500,000 distinct CDR3 sequences, approximately 10% of which are singletons. Sequences were obtained from PBMCs. The receptor set was obtained from a human donor in good health (CMV status not recorded). Some clones in this sample may be carry-over from other donors' samples.

This clonotype was seen ten or more times. The chain carries TRBV12-3 or TRBV12-4 and TRBJ1-2, with D unresolved. V was pared by 4 bases and J by 10 bases, with 16 bases between. CDR3 length: 13 amino acids. CDR3 protein: CASSSNLEGAYTF. The CDR3 DNA follows: TGTGCCAGCAGTTCAAACCTAGAGGGAGCCTACACCTTC.

The J gene is TRBJ1-5, the V gene TRBV28, with D maybe TRBD1 (6 bases). V shed 6 bases and J shed 7 bases, with 25 bases lying between them. The germline gives CDR1 MDHEN, CDR2 SYDVKM. The CDR3 is 17 amino acids. This CDR3 is CASSRQALQGSGQPQHF. The DNA of the CDR3 is TGTGCCAGCAGCCGACAGGCCCTACAGGGCTCCGGGCAGCCCCAGCATTTT.

This clonotype was picked up many times. The chain uses TRBV12-3 or TRBV12-4 and TRBJ2-1, with 14 nucleotides matching TRBD2. The CDR3 runs 17 residues. V lost 6 bases, J lost 4 bases, and 8 bases stayed unmatched. CDR3 sequence (DNA): TGTGCCAGCAGCTTGGCCGGGACTAGCGGGGGTTACAATGAGCAGTTCTTC. Its translation: CASSLAGTSGGYNEQFF.

A note on this clonotype: Germline and junction disagree at one end, which may indicate a read error. The genes are TRBV4-2 and TRBJ2-7, with 13 nucleotides matching TRBD2. Germline lookup yields CDR1 LGHNA and CDR2 YNFKEQ. This CDR3 has 14 amino acids. CDR3 loop: CASSQEGLAGDLHF. For the CDR3, the DNA is TGTGCCAGCAGCCAAGAAGGACTAGCGGGAGACCTGCACTTC.

This clonotype has ten or more counts. The gene calls are TRBV19 and TRBJ1-6, with D possibly matching TRBD1 (6 bases). The CDR3 totals 15 residues. V lost 5 bases to trimming and J lost 6 bases, with 14 bases between them. Germline assignment: CDR1 LNHDA and CDR2 SQIVND (reference sequence). CDR3 sequence: CASSEGGRVNSPLHF. In DNA, the CDR3 is TGTGCCAGTAGTGAGGGGGGTCGGGTTAATTCACCCCTCCACTTT.

The chain joins TRBV15 to TRBJ2-5, with 13 bases fitting TRBD2. The CDR3 extends over 16 amino acids. V lost 6 bases, J lost 5 bases, and 9 bases stayed unmatched. CDR1 is LNHNV, CDR2 YYDKDF, per germline (reference sequence). The CDR3 spells CATRAGTSGVQETQYF. The CDR3 DNA reads TGTGCCACCAGAGCTGGGACTAGCGGGGTTCAGGAGACCCAGTACTTC.

V and J are TRBV20-1 and TRBJ2-7; D may be TRBD1 or TRBD2 (5 bases each). Germline V gives CDR1 DFQATT, CDR2 SNEGSKA (reference sequence). Trimming pared 6 bases from V and 4 bases from J, leaving 19 bases between. The CDR3 consists of 14 residues. CDR3 DNA: TGCAGTGCCCTAGGGACGGCGTTGGGTTACGAGCAGTACTTC. Translation: CSALGTALGYEQYF.

To note about this clonotype: One end of the junction fails to match germline, which may point to a read error. The J gene is TRBJ2-5, the V gene TRBV27; D call uncertain. Germline CDR1 and CDR2: MNHEY and SMNVEV (reference sequence). The CDR3 is 15 amino acids. CDR3 region: CASSVSGPGWETQYF. CDR3 coding DNA: TGTGCCAGCAGTGTATCGGGCCCTGGCTGGGAGACCCAGTACTTC.

This clonotype was recorded at least ten times. The J gene is TRBJ1-1, the V gene TRBV6-5; 7 bases are shared with TRBD1. Trimming removed 3 bases from V and 5 bases from J; junction bases left unmatched: 12. The CDR3 sequence is 16 residues long. Looked up from germline, CDR1 is MNHEY and CDR2 is SVGAGI. Written as DNA, the CDR3 is TGTGCCAGCAGTTATCTTACAGGGGCACTCAGGACTGAAGCTTTCTTT. This sequence encodes CASSYLTGALRTEAFF.

V is TRBV6-1 and J is TRBJ2-1; 12 nucleotides line up with TRBD1. Trimming took 5 bases from V and 7 from J; bases not matched to a gene: 9. The germline V gene has CDR1 MNHNS and CDR2 SASEGT. There are 16 residues in the CDR3. CDR3 sequence reads: CASSQPLGQGANEQFF. CDR3 bases: TGTGCCAGCAGTCAACCGCTGGGACAGGGGGCGAATGAGCAGTTCTTC.

This clonotype was counted many times. This chain connects TRBV6-1 to TRBJ2-5, with 14 positions matching TRBD2. Germline values: CDR1 MNHNS, CDR2 SASEGT. The CDR3 spans 16 residues. V was clipped by 1 base and J by 4 bases; unmatched bases: 2. The chain's CDR3 is CASSEVGTSGRETQYF. CDR3 coding DNA: TGTGCCAGCAGTGAAGTAGGGACTAGCGGGAGAGAGACCCAGTACTTC.

At least ten counts were recorded for this clonotype. This chain links TRBV7-2 with TRBJ1-2; D not resolved. Trimming removed 5 bases at V and 4 bases at J, with 14 bases between. The CDR3 contains 14 residues. Germline V gene lookup returns CDR1 SGHTA and CDR2 FQGNSA. The CDR3 region has the DNA TGTGCCAGCAGCCCCGGTGGGCTGAGCTATGGCTACACCTTC. This gives the protein CASSPGGLSYGYTF.

This clonotype was observed many times. This chain connects TRBV6-1 to TRBJ2-1; tentatively, D is TRBD2 (6 bases). The CDR3 is 14 residues long. Trimming stripped 2 bases from V and 7 bases from J, with 12 bases between. CDR1 is MNHNS and CDR2 is SASEGT in the germline V gene. In nucleotides, the CDR3 is TGTGCCAGCAGTGAACCAGCGGGTGGGAATGAGCAGTTCTTC. This codes for CASSEPAGGNEQFF.

This clonotype showed up many times. The chain joins TRBV12-3 or TRBV12-4 to TRBJ1-3; D remains ambiguous. The V and J ends lost 5 bases and 4 bases respectively, with 9 bases between them. CDR3 length: 13 amino acids. For the CDR3, the DNA is TGTGCCAGCAGTCACCGGGGAGGAAACACCATATATTTT. Translating gives CASSHRGGNTIYF.

This clonotype was detected many times. The genes are TRBV7-9 and TRBJ1-2, with no clear D. V was cut by 1 base and J by 2 bases, with 14 bases left in between. The CDR3 consists of 16 residues. The V gene's germline CDR1 is SEHNR and CDR2 FQNEAQ (reference sequence). Written as DNA, the CDR3 is TGTGCCAGCAGCTTAGGCGGGCCCGGTGGGAACTATGGCTACACCTTC. This gives the protein CASSLGGPGGNYGYTF.

This chain connects TRBV6-1 to TRBJ2-1; a possible D gene is TRBD2 (5 bases). The V gene's germline CDR1 is MNHNS and CDR2 SASEGT. Trimming removed 0 bases from V and 9 bases from J, with 27 bases in between. This CDR3 is built from 19 residues. The DNA of the CDR3 is TGTGCCAGCAGTGAAGCCCCGGGGTCATCCAGAATGGTATTCGGTGAGCAGTTCTTC. Protein sequence: CASSEAPGSSRMVFGEQFF.

This clonotype was seen repeatedly, ten times or more. The chain uses TRBV7-2 and TRBJ2-5, with unresolved D. Per germline, CDR1 SGHTA and CDR2 FQGNSA. The CDR3 has 14 residues. The V end was cut by 3 bases, the J end by 2 bases, with 10 bases between. As DNA, the CDR3 is TGTGCCAGCAGCTTCCCCGACCAGCAAGAGACCCAGTACTTC. The encoded protein is CASSFPDQQETQYF.

At least ten counts were recorded for this clonotype. The chain has TRBV28 and TRBJ2-3; no definite D call. Germline V gives CDR1 MDHEN, CDR2 SYDVKM. The V gene lost 6 bases and the J gene lost 7 bases, with 11 bases spanning the gap. The length of the CDR3 is 12 residues. Written as DNA, the CDR3 is TGTGCCAGCAGCTCTTGGTCCAATACGCAGTATTTT. Residues: CASSSWSNTQYF.

A note on this clonotype: This may be a read error, as it is one base from a much larger clone. This chain joins TRBV7-6 and TRBJ1-4; weak D call: TRBD1 (6 bases). This CDR3 contains 16 residues. The germline V and J ends were trimmed by 4 bases and 0 bases, with 12 bases remaining between them. Looked up from germline, CDR1 is SGHVS and CDR2 is FNYEAQ. The CDR3 DNA follows: TGTGCCAGCAGCTCGGGACATCCGACAACTAATGAAAAACTGTTTTTT. It translates to CASSSGHPTTNEKLFF.

A few counts support this clonotype. The genes are TRBV10-2 and TRBJ2-1; no definite D call. Germline CDR1 WSHSY, CDR2 SAAADI. Trimming removed 0 bases from V and 15 bases from J, with 18 bases in between. The CDR3 length is 14 residues. CDR3 loop: CASSESMRLPKGFF. The CDR3 nucleotides read TGCGCCAGCAGTGAGTCGATGAGGCTCCCGAAGGGGTTCTTC.

This clonotype was counted between two and nine times. The J gene is TRBJ1-5, the V gene TRBV20-1; D remains unclear. The CDR3 is 10 residues long. Germline assignment: CDR1 DFQATT and CDR2 SNEGSKA (reference sequence). Between the trimmed V and J ends, which lost 5 bases and 9 bases, there was a span of 8 bases. This CDR3 reads CSAGLGPQHF. The DNA for the CDR3 is TGCAGTGCTGGGCTAGGGCCCCAGCATTTT.

The V gene is TRBV28, the J gene TRBJ2-5, with D unclear. This CDR3 contains 11 residues. V was cut by 6 bases and J by 3 bases, with 5 bases left in between. In germline, CDR1 is MDHEN, CDR2 SYDVKM. CDR3: CASRGKETQYF. DNA for the CDR3: TGTGCCAGCAGGGGTAAAGAGACCCAGTACTTC.

The sample holds many counts of this clonotype. The chain is built from TRBV7-3 and TRBJ2-1; perhaps TRBD1 as D (6 bases). V shed 4 bases and J shed 9 bases, with 13 bases lying between them. In germline, CDR1 is SGHTA, CDR2 FQGTGA. This CDR3 spans 13 amino acids. The CDR3: CASSSTGLGEQFF. The CDR3, as DNA: TGTGCCAGCAGCTCTACAGGGTTGGGTGAGCAGTTCTTC. The full variable domain, completed using reference TRBV7-3 and TRBJ2-1, is GAGVSQTPSNKVTEKGKYVELRCDPISGHTALYWYRQSLGQGPEFLIYFQGTGAADDSGLPNDRFFAVRPEGSVSTLKIQRTERGDSAVYLCASSSTGLGEQFFGPGTRLTVL.

This clonotype showed up many times. The chain employs TRBV14 and TRBJ1-4; 9 bases fit TRBD1. The CDR3 extends over 13 amino acids. Per germline, CDR1 SGHDN and CDR2 FVKESK. J gave up 10 bases and V 4 bases, and 4 bases lay outside the gene matches. CDR3: CASSRTGAGKLFF. The CDR3 DNA reads TGTGCCAGCAGCCGGACAGGGGCGGGAAAACTGTTTTTT.

In its sample, this clonotype was seen many times. The J gene is TRBJ2-1, the V gene TRBV7-3; 7 nucleotides line up with TRBD2. This CDR3 is built from 15 residues. From germline, CDR1 is SGHTA and CDR2 FQGTGA. The V segment lost 1 base and the J segment 3 bases; nucleotides outside the gene matches: 3. The CDR3 is CASSLMGGDYNEQFF. The CDR3 region has the DNA TGTGCCAGCAGCTTAATGGGAGGGGACTACAATGAGCAGTTCTTC.

The chain is built from TRBV7-9 and TRBJ2-1, with D tentatively TRBD1 (5 bases). V lost 5 bases to trimming and J lost 6 bases, with 8 bases between them. Germline V lookup: CDR1 SEHNR, CDR2 FQNEAQ (reference sequence). This CDR3 is built from 12 residues. The CDR3, as DNA: TGTGCCAGCAGCGAGACAGTCAATGAGCAGTTCTTC. Amino acid sequence: CASSETVNEQFF. Together with reference TRBV7-9 and TRBJ2-1, the CDR3 gives the full variable domain: DTGVSQNPRHKITKRGQNVTFRCDPISEHNRLYWYRQTLGQGPEFLTYFQNEAQLEKSRLLSDRFSAERPKGSFSTLEIQRTEQGDSAMYLCASSETVNEQFFGPGTRLTVL.